This T cell receptor beta chain comes out of a study of shared clonotypes between healthy human individuals. Notes on the study in general: Estimated richness values were generally larger in naive subsets than in memory subsets. Donors were few, which limited the genetic and exposure-history diversity represented.

The authors distributed each subset's genomic DNA evenly over several immunoSEQ plates. Sequencing used immunoSEQ multiplex PCR; TCRdb keeps in-frame clones, though not all of them. The sample has some 2.1 million clones, 85% to 95% seen once. Splitting of CD4+ cells produced CD45RA+ naive and CD45RA-negative memory subsets. Regarding this clone: The antigen remains unidentified. Other nucleotide sequences from this sample produce the same CDR3.

This CDR3 region has 16 residues. V lost 5 bases and J lost 4; bases outside the gene matches: 11. Germline CDR1 is MDHEN and CDR2 is SYDVKM. This receptor was taken from a man aged 18 to 35 in good health. The sequencing input was naive CD4+ T cells sorted from blood. Sample subset: CD45RA+ positively selected. The chain couples TRBV28 to TRBJ1-5, with TRBD1 identical over 7 bases. The CDR3 nucleotides are TGTGCCAGCAGTACACTCCCGGCAGGGGGGAATCAGCCCCAGCATTTT. This encodes CASSTLPAGGNQPQHF.